Each of the 31 T cell receptor beta chains below was sequenced from the same sample in a study of tumor-infiltrating lymphocytes in primary liver carcinoma. Total RNA amounting to around 540 ng was the source from which TCR beta cDNA was made with a constant-region primer. ARM-PCR was slightly modified, and three nested multiplex PCR rounds with it gave rise to the TCR beta libraries. Running 9 to 11 cycles apiece, the first two PCR rounds relied on TRBV1-TRBV30 forward primers together with a C-beta reverse primer. In TCRdb, the multiplex PCR reads were re-called with MiXCR into one record per CDR3 protein. This table holds 100,000 to 150,000 distinct CDR3 sequences, around 64% found once. The roughly 19-32 mg bulk tissue piece was not sorted before simultaneous RNA and DNA extraction. Sequencing input: liver tumor tissue from sampling region 3. Indicated subset: tumor region T3, left-lateral pole. These receptors originate from a woman in her sixties with primary liver carcinoma and hepatitis B virus infection.

A remark on this clonotype: A much larger clone differs from this one at a single base, so this may be a read error. The J gene is TRBJ2-2, the V gene TRBV6-1; D is possibly TRBD1 (6 bases). The CDR3 covers 16 residues. The V gene's germline CDR1 is MNHNS and CDR2 SASEGT. The CDR3 nucleotides are TGTGCCAGCACCTACTTGGGGACAACGAACACCAGGGAGCTGTTTTTT. This codes for CASTYLGTTNTRELFF.

This chain connects TRBV5-4 to TRBJ2-5, with TRBD2 matching 13 bases. From germline, CDR1 is SGHNT and CDR2 YYREEE (reference sequence). The V and J ends lost 10 bases and 5 bases, in that order; junction bases with no gene match: 17. The CDR3 is 17 residues long. This CDR3 is CAGSLTRTSGSIETQYF. CDR3 DNA: TGTGCCGGAAGCTTGACAAGGACTAGCGGGAGCATCGAGACCCAGTACTTC. The variable domain in full, completed from reference TRBV5-4 and TRBJ2-5, reads ETGVTQSPTHLIKTRGQQVTLRCSSQSGHNTVSWYQQALGQGPQFIFQYYREEENGRGNFPPRFSGLQFPNYSSELNVNALELDDSALYLCAGSLTRTSGSIETQYFGPGTRLLVL.

V usage is TRBV7-2 and J usage is TRBJ2-2; maybe TRBD2 (6 bases). Trimming left V 5 bases short and J 7 bases short, with 17 bases between. The germline CDR1 and CDR2 sequences are SGHTA and FQGNSA. There are 15 residues in the CDR3. CDR3 nucleotide sequence: TGTGCCAGCAGCCCCCGGGCGGGAATGGGCGGGGAGCTGTTTTTT. Translating gives CASSPRAGMGGELFF.

Note on this clonotype: The CDR3 does not end in the conserved phenylalanine or tryptophan, so this is likely a read error. The chain has TRBV29-1 and TRBJ1-1, with a weak D call TRBD1 (6 bases). Trimming pared 7 bases from V and 8 bases from J, leaving 14 bases between. The CDR3 has 11 amino acids. CDR1 and CDR2 from the germline V gene are SQVTM and ANQGSEA. The CDR3 loop is CSARDTREAFI. The CDR3 coding sequence is TGCAGCGCCCGGGACACAAGAGAAGCTTTCATT.

A word on this clonotype: Germline and junction disagree at one end, which may indicate a read error. The V and J genes are TRBV28 and TRBJ1-1, with D unresolved. The CDR3 contains 16 residues. Germline loops: CDR1 MDHEN, CDR2 SYDVKM. The CDR3 reads CASSLVSKVMNTEAFF. The CDR3 nucleotides are TGTGCCAGCAGTTTAGTATCTAAGGTGATGAACACTGAGGCTTTCTTT.

The rearrangement joins TRBV28 to TRBJ2-1, with 9 bases fitting TRBD1. The CDR3 runs 15 residues. The V gene's germline CDR1 is MDHEN and CDR2 SYDVKM. Losses at the gene ends were 7 bases for V and 4 bases for J; bases not matched to a gene: 8. CDR3: CASTPGQGLYNEQFF. CDR3 DNA: TGTGCCAGCACCCCCGGACAGGGGCTATACAATGAGCAGTTCTTC.

This clonotype was detected only once. The conserved phenylalanine or tryptophan normally closing the CDR3 is absent here, so this likely arose from a read error. V and J are TRBV11-2 and TRBJ1-2; TRBD1 matches 7 bases. Germline CDR1 reads SGHAT; CDR2 reads FQNNGV. The CDR3 is made up of 13 amino acids. CDR3 in DNA: TGTGCCAGTAGCTTAGCAGGGGGGTATGGCTACACCTCC. This encodes CASSLAGGYGYTS.

This clonotype was recorded many times. The chain links TRBV6-5 to TRBJ2-7; 10 positions agree with TRBD2. Germline V gives CDR1 MNHEY, CDR2 SVGAGI. V lost 6 bases, J lost 0 bases, and 8 bases stayed unmatched. This CDR3 has 16 amino acids. CDR3 nucleotide sequence: TGTGCCAGCAGGGCGACACTAGCGGGGTACTCCTACGAGCAGTACTTC. It encodes CASRATLAGYSYEQYF.

Many counts were recorded for this clonotype. The rearrangement uses TRBV1 and TRBJ2-1. TRBV1 is an annotated pseudogene. The CDR3 has 17 amino acids. The CDR3 protein is CTSSQEILRYSYNEQFF. The CDR3, as DNA: TGCACCAGCAGCCAAGAGATTTTGCGTTACTCCTACAATGAGCAGTTCTTC.

The chain has TRBV28 and TRBJ2-7, with TRBD2 identical over 9 bases. V shed 6 bases and J 2 bases; nucleotides not matched to a gene: 14. CDR1 is MDHEN, CDR2 SYDVKM, per germline. The CDR3 is made up of 17 amino acids. The CDR3 region is CASSQTGLAGVPYEQYF. CDR3 nucleotides: TGTGCCAGCAGCCAGACAGGGTTAGCGGGAGTCCCCTACGAGCAGTACTTC.

The chain joins TRBV11-2 to TRBJ2-5; weak D call: TRBD1 (6 bases). CDR3 length: 15 residues. CDR1 and CDR2 (germline): SGHAT, FQNNGV. The V end was cut by 5 bases, the J end by 3 bases, with 16 bases between. The chain's CDR3 is CASSLTTGVEETQYF. CDR3 in DNA: TGTGCCAGCAGCCTGACGACAGGTGTGGAAGAGACCCAGTACTTC.

Of note for this clonotype: Given a much more abundant clone one base away, this may be a read error. The chain links TRBV6-2 or TRBV6-3 to TRBJ2-7, with 9 bases aligning to TRBD1. The CDR3 consists of 14 residues. With 7 bases clipped from V and 5 bases from J, the junction kept 9 bases outside the gene matches. The germline gives CDR1 MNHEY, CDR2 SVGEGT. The chain's CDR3 is CASILGQGLNEQYF. The CDR3 nucleotides are TGTGCCAGCATACTAGGACAGGGGCTCAACGAGCAGTACTTC.

This clonotype was picked up many times. The chain employs TRBV5-4 and TRBJ2-3; TRBD2 aligns across 11 bases. This CDR3 is built from 16 residues. Germline V gene lookup returns CDR1 SGHNT and CDR2 YYREEE (reference sequence). The V gene end was trimmed by 3 bases and the J gene end by 1 base; junction bases not matched to a gene: 4. CDR3 protein: CASSSGTSGRTDTQYF. As DNA, the CDR3 is TGTGCCAGCAGCTCCGGGACTAGCGGACGCACAGATACGCAGTATTTT.

In its sample, this clonotype was seen many times. The chain uses TRBV6-5 and TRBJ1-5; TRBD1 aligns across 10 bases. The CDR3 extends over 15 amino acids. V dropped 6 bases and J dropped 2; count of bases not matched to a gene: 4. Germline-derived CDR1 and CDR2 are MNHEY and SVGAGI. DNA for the CDR3: TGTGCCAGCAGCCGACAGGGGGCAGGCAATCAGCCCCAGCATTTT. This encodes CASSRQGAGNQPQHF.

About this clonotype: A much larger clone differs by one base, so this may be a read error. CDR3 sequence: CSVEDRYNHPNEKLFF. CDR3 bases: TGCAGCGTTGAAGATCGGTACAATCATCCCAATGAAAAACTGTTTTTT. This chain connects TRBV29-1 to TRBJ1-4; D is unclear. V shed 0 bases and J shed 5 bases, with 16 bases lying between them. Looked up from germline, CDR1 is SQVTM and CDR2 is ANQGSEA. CDR3 length: 16 residues.

With respect to this clonotype: The germline gene is not matched at one end of the junction; a read error may be the cause. CDR3 coding DNA: TGTGCCAGCAACTTAGATCTGATCAGGGCGCTGCGCTATGGCTACACATTC. Amino acid sequence: CASNLDLIRALRYGYTF. The chain carries TRBV11-2 and TRBJ1-2, with D tentatively TRBD1 (5 bases). The CDR3 is 17 amino acids. Germline CDR1 reads SGHAT; CDR2 reads FQNNGV.

In its sample, this clonotype was seen a few times. The junction does not match germline at one end; this may be a read error. This chain links TRBV11-2 with TRBJ2-6; TRBD1 is a possible D gene (5 bases). This CDR3 has 14 amino acids. The V gene's germline CDR1 is SGHAT and CDR2 FQNNGV. CDR3 coding DNA: TGTGCCGGCAGCCCAGCCTCTGGGGCCGACGTCCTGACTTTC. Its protein is CAGSPASGADVLTF.

About this clonotype itself: Without the conserved terminal phenylalanine or tryptophan, this CDR3 likely stems from a read error. This sequence joins TRBV28 and TRBJ2-2; D is unresolved. The CDR3 has 13 residues. Germline CDR1 reads MDHEN; CDR2 reads SYDVKM. The DNA of the CDR3 is TGTGCCAGCAGGACCCCGAAGACCGGGGAGCTGTTTTTA. This codes for CASRTPKTGELFL.

Turning to this clonotype: This clone may be a read error of a much larger clone one base away. The chain carries TRBV28 and TRBJ2-5, with D maybe TRBD1 (6 bases). CDR1 MDHEN and CDR2 SYDVKM come from the germline V gene. The CDR3 extends over 14 amino acids. Trimming shortened V by 7 bases and J by 2 bases, and 14 bases separated the two germline ends. CDR3 nucleotide sequence: TGTGCCAGCACCGAAGACAGGCTACAAGAGACCCAGTACTTC. Translation gives CASTEDRLQETQYF.

The CDR3 loop reads CASSVGFRDVGEQYF. CDR3 in DNA: TGTGCCAGCAGCGTAGGTTTCAGGGACGTGGGCGAGCAGTACTTC. The gene calls are TRBV9 and TRBJ2-7; D may match TRBD1 or TRBD2 (5 bases each). The CDR3 has 15 residues. Germline assignment: CDR1 SGDLS and CDR2 YYNGEE. V dropped 0 bases and J dropped 6 bases, with 16 bases sitting between them. Full variable domain (missing parts from reference TRBV9 and TRBJ2-7): DSGVTQTPKHLITATGQRVTLRCSPRSGDLSVYWYQQSLDQGLQFLIQYYNGEERAKGNILERFSAQQFPDLHSELNLSSLELGDSALYFCASSVGFRDVGEQYFGPGTRLTVT.

As to this clonotype: It may be a read error: a sequence one base away is much more abundant. The chain recombines TRBV5-4 with TRBJ1-1; TRBD1 agrees at 7 bases. The CDR3 is 14 amino acids. The germline V gene encodes CDR1 SGHNT and CDR2 YYREEE (reference sequence). CDR3 sequence: CPSSLQGQRFEAFF. The CDR3, as DNA: TGTCCCAGCAGCTTGCAGGGACAGCGGTTTGAAGCTTTCTTT.

The table lists this clonotype with many counts. The rearrangement links TRBV6-6 to TRBJ2-3; 8 bases line up with TRBD1. CDR3 length: 17 amino acids. Germline trimming cut 5 bases from V and 1 base from J; bases unmatched to any gene: 11. Looked up from germline, CDR1 is MNHNY and CDR2 is SVGAGI (reference sequence). CDR3 sequence: CASSTWTGRSGTDTQYF. The CDR3 coding sequence is TGTGCCAGCAGTACTTGGACAGGGAGGAGTGGCACAGATACGCAGTATTTT.

This clonotype has more than one count but fewer than ten. It may be a read error: a sequence one base away is much more abundant. The chain couples TRBV4-2 to TRBJ1-4; D possibly corresponds to TRBD1 (5 bases). This CDR3 comprises 18 residues. Germline assignment: CDR1 LGHNA and CDR2 YNFKEQ. Deletions cut 0 bases from V and 6 bases from J, with 20 bases between. The CDR3 sequence: CASSQDSSRADEYEKLFF. For the CDR3, the DNA is TGTGCCAGCAGCCAAGATTCCTCCAGGGCAGATGAGTATGAAAAACTGTTTTTT.

Turning to this clonotype: Without the conserved terminal phenylalanine or tryptophan, this CDR3 likely stems from a read error. This chain links TRBV29-1 with TRBJ1-1; D is unresolved. V was cut by 7 bases and J by 1 base, with 7 bases left in between. The germline gives CDR1 SQVTM, CDR2 ANQGSEA. The CDR3 consists of 11 residues. CDR3 nucleotides: TGCAGCGCGATTGAGAACACTGAAGCTTTCGTT. Its protein product is CSAIENTEAFV.

This clonotype was recorded at least ten times. The genes are TRBV7-9 and TRBJ2-7; D is uncertain. Germline assignment: CDR1 SEHNR and CDR2 FQNEAQ (reference sequence). CDR3 length equals 15 residues. The germline V and J ends were trimmed by 0 bases and 6 bases, with 15 bases remaining between them. DNA of the CDR3: TGTGCCAGCAGCTTAGCGTTGGAAGCCGCCGGCGAGCAGTACTTC. This codes for CASSLALEAAGEQYF.

Many counts were recorded for this clonotype. The chain uses TRBV28 and TRBJ2-7; possibly TRBD2 for D (5 bases). Germline V gene data show CDR1 as MDHEN and CDR2 as SYDVKM. V was shortened by 2 bases and J by 9 bases, with 26 bases between the two germline ends. There are 17 residues in the CDR3. CDR3 nucleotide sequence: TGTGCCAGCAGTTTAGGTTCGGACGTCCCCAGGACCGCGGGGCAGTACTTC. It is translated as CASSLGSDVPRTAGQYF.

This clonotype was detected many times. The chain links TRBV14 to TRBJ1-1; a possible D gene is TRBD1 (5 bases). The CDR3 has 13 residues. The V gene lost 5 bases and the J gene lost 4 bases, with 11 bases spanning the gap. Germline assignment: CDR1 SGHDN and CDR2 FVKESK. The CDR3 is CASSKTRGTEAFF. The DNA of the CDR3 is TGTGCCAGCAGCAAAACGAGGGGCACTGAAGCTTTCTTT.

A note on this clonotype: Given a much more abundant clone one base away, this may be a read error. The chain carries TRBV30 and TRBJ2-7; D is uncertain. This CDR3 contains 10 residues. In germline, CDR1 is GTSNPN, CDR2 SVGIG (reference sequence). The CDR3 reads CVWSRDEQYF. For the CDR3, the DNA is TGTGTCTGGAGTCGGGACGAGCAGTACTTC.

Notes on this clonotype: The CDR3 does not end in the conserved phenylalanine or tryptophan, so this is likely a read error. V usage is TRBV12-3 or TRBV12-4 and J usage is TRBJ1-3; 8 bases fit TRBD1. CDR3 length: 17 amino acids. V lost 6 bases to trimming and J lost 1 base; unmatched junction nucleotides: 11. The CDR3 protein is CASRANRQGSSGNTIYS. In DNA, the CDR3 is TGTGCCAGCAGGGCGAATCGACAGGGGAGTTCTGGAAACACCATATATTCT.

With regard to this clonotype: This CDR3 is missing its conserved last phenylalanine or tryptophan, likely due to a read error. V and J are TRBV11-2 and TRBJ2-2; D possibly uses TRBD1 or TRBD2 (6 bases each). Per the germline V gene, CDR1 is SGHAT and CDR2 is FQNNGV. There are 17 residues in the CDR3. CDR3 coding DNA: TGTGCCAGCGGCCCAGTAGGCAGGGGACTTGTCACCGCGGAGCTGTTTTCT. It translates to CASGPVGRGLVTAELFS.

This clonotype has only a few counts. This chain uses TRBV18 with TRBJ2-2; D not resolved. The germline gives CDR1 KGHSH, CDR2 LQKENI. The CDR3 has 15 residues. V shed 3 bases and J shed 1 base, with 9 bases lying between them. The CDR3 bases are TGTGCCAGCTCACCCCAAGACTGGAACACCGGGGAGCTGTTTTTT. Its translation: CASSPQDWNTGELFF.